Listed here are 4 T cell receptor beta chains from one sample, sequenced in a study of shared clonotypes between healthy human individuals. TCRdb's copy holds only in-frame clones and misses some; the assay was immunoSEQ multiplex PCR. In the table there are over 700,000 clones, 72% of which are singletons. Sequencing input: memory CD4+ T cells sorted from blood. As for subset: CD45RA-negative fraction. These receptors all stem from a woman younger than 45 in good health.

V is TRBV29-1 and J is TRBJ2-1; D uncertain. The CDR3 has 12 amino acids. Trimming removed 5 bases at V and 9 bases at J, with 14 bases between. CDR1 is SQVTM and CDR2 is ANQGSEA in the germline V gene. CDR3 loop: CSVCFSAGEQFF. The CDR3 DNA is TGCAGCGTTTGTTTCTCGGCTGGTGAGCAGTTCTTC.

This clone has just one count. The chain links TRBV11-2 to TRBJ1-2; no reliable D call. CDR3 length: 13 residues. Per the germline V gene, CDR1 is SGHAT and CDR2 is FQNNGV. V was shortened by 2 bases and J by 4 bases, with 8 bases between the two germline ends. The CDR3 loop is CASSLSTLYGYTF. The CDR3 DNA reads TGTGCCAGCAGCTTATCCACTCTCTATGGCTACACCTTC.

Here the CDR3 reads CASSLSGDSNQPQHF. CDR3 sequence (DNA): TGTGCCAGCAGTTTGTCGGGGGATAGCAATCAGCCCCAGCATTTT. The gene calls are TRBV28 and TRBJ1-5; tentative D call: TRBD1 (5 bases). Trimming took off 3 bases at V and 0 bases at J, with 9 bases between the two ends. The CDR3 covers 15 residues. Germline CDR1 reads MDHEN; CDR2 reads SYDVKM.

The rearrangement links TRBV6-5 to TRBJ2-1; D unresolved. The CDR3 totals 14 residues. The germline V and J ends were trimmed by 0 bases and 10 bases, with 13 bases remaining between them. Germline CDR1 is MNHEY and CDR2 is SVGAGI. DNA of the CDR3: TGTGCCAGCAGTTACTCGAACTTTGTGGCCGAGCAGTTCTTC. This gives the protein CASSYSNFVAEQFF.